Shown below are 15 T cell receptor beta chains from a single sample sequenced in a study of blood T cells in healthy people across ages. Using a J-beta primer mix together with a sample-barcoded 5' primer, a second PCR was run for about 6 to 11 cycles. A single record per CDR3 protein comes from TCRdb applying MiXCR to the 5' RACE reads. The data contain approximately 350,000 distinct CDR3 sequences, about half of them singletons. Material for sequencing was blood. The receptors come from a man aged 55-75 years in good health.

A few counts support this clonotype. The chain uses TRBV7-2 and TRBJ1-2; TRBD1 is a possible D gene (6 bases). Germline values: CDR1 SGHTA, CDR2 FQGNSA. The V end was cut by 5 bases, the J end by 0 bases, with 13 bases between. This CDR3 comprises 15 residues. The CDR3 region has the DNA TGTGCCAGCAGCCAAAGGACAGCGGCTAACTATGGCTACACCTTC. This translates into CASSQRTAANYGYTF.

This clonotype was found a few times. The chain employs TRBV29-1 and TRBJ2-7; TRBD1 aligns across 9 bases. CDR1 and CDR2 from the germline V gene are SQVTM and ANQGSEA. The ends lost 5 bases at V and 4 bases at J; junction bases unmatched: 9. This CDR3 comprises 14 residues. DNA of the CDR3: TGCAGCGTTAGCCCCGGACAGGGGCCTTACGAGCAGTACTTC. It specifies CSVSPGQGPYEQYF.

The V call is TRBV4-2, the J call TRBJ2-3, with unresolved D. The CDR3 runs to 13 residues. Germline assignment: CDR1 LGHNA and CDR2 YNFKEQ. Trimming removed 4 bases from V and 6 bases from J, with 11 bases in between. This CDR3 reads CASSPEEMDTQYF. In DNA form, the CDR3 reads TGTGCCAGCAGCCCCGAGGAAATGGATACGCAGTATTTT.

The gene calls are TRBV5-1 and TRBJ2-6; D could derive from TRBD1 or TRBD2 (5 bases each). V shed 4 bases and J shed 1 base, with 12 bases lying between them. The CDR3 is 16 amino acids. Per germline, CDR1 SGHRS and CDR2 YFSETQ. CDR3 amino acids: CASSPGTASGANVLTF. DNA of the CDR3: TGCGCCAGCAGCCCGGGGACGGCATCTGGGGCCAACGTCCTGACTTTC.

The chain joins TRBV7-2 to TRBJ2-1, with D possibly matching TRBD1 (6 bases). The CDR3 runs 14 residues. The V and J ends lost 4 bases and 7 bases respectively, with 14 bases between them. Germline-derived CDR1 and CDR2 are SGHTA and FQGNSA. The CDR3 DNA reads TGTGCCAGCAGCTACGATCCGACAGGAAATGAGCAGTTCTTC. Encoded protein: CASSYDPTGNEQFF.

This clonotype was observed a few times. V gene TRBV28 combines with J gene TRBJ1-5; D is perhaps TRBD1 (5 bases). The CDR3 extends over 15 amino acids. Germline CDR1 and CDR2: MDHEN and SYDVKM. V was clipped by 7 bases and J by 1 base, with 14 bases between them. Here the CDR3 reads CASTWSGVSNQPQHF. CDR3 bases: TGTGCCAGCACTTGGTCGGGGGTCAGCAATCAGCCCCAGCATTTT.

This clonotype was seen a handful of times. The chain has TRBV29-1 and TRBJ2-7; D might be TRBD1 (7 bases). Trimming took off 7 bases at V and 7 bases at J, with 26 bases between the two ends. This CDR3 contains 15 residues. Germline lookup yields CDR1 SQVTM and CDR2 ANQGSEA. The CDR3 here is CSAAGGTEAPREQYF. CDR3 DNA: TGCAGCGCCGCGGGCGGGACAGAGGCCCCTAGAGAGCAGTACTTC.

The chain carries TRBV5-6 and TRBJ2-3; D may be TRBD2 (6 bases). This CDR3 region has 15 residues. CDR1 and CDR2 (germline): SGHDT, YYEEEE. V was cut by 0 bases and J by 2 bases, with 10 bases left in between. The CDR3 reads CASSLEGLATDTQYF. As DNA, the CDR3 is TGTGCCAGCAGCTTGGAGGGACTTGCCACAGATACGCAGTATTTT.

The chain carries TRBV7-9 and TRBJ1-2; no clear D. V was cut by 8 bases and J by 0 bases, with 13 bases left in between. There are 14 residues in the CDR3. The germline gives CDR1 SEHNR, CDR2 FQNEAQ (reference sequence). CDR3 coding DNA: TGTGCCAGCGGCTCCCACACAACTAACTATGGCTACACCTTC. It yields the protein CASGSHTTNYGYTF.

This rearrangement joins TRBV18 to TRBJ2-5, with a tentative D call TRBD2 (5 bases). This CDR3 has 14 amino acids. Germline CDR1 and CDR2: KGHSH and LQKENI. The ends were cut back, 8 bases at V and 1 base at J, with 14 bases in the middle. The CDR3 spells CASLTEGAQETQYF. In nucleotides, the CDR3 is TGTGCCAGCCTCACTGAGGGCGCCCAAGAGACCCAGTACTTC.

The V call is TRBV10-2, the J call TRBJ1-6, with 9 bases lining up with TRBD1. This CDR3 region has 14 residues. CDR1 and CDR2 from the germline V gene are WSHSY and SAAADI. The J segment lost 9 bases and the V segment lost 3 bases, leaving 3 bases of the junction unmatched. CDR3 sequence reads: CASSDNRGLSPLHF. The CDR3 bases are TGCGCCAGCAGTGATAACAGGGGGCTTTCACCCCTCCACTTT.

The V and J genes are TRBV12-3 or TRBV12-4 and TRBJ1-4; D remains ambiguous. This CDR3 comprises 16 residues. Trimming removed 5 bases at V and 4 bases at J, with 17 bases between. CDR3 sequence reads: CASSPHPNRNNEKLFF. The DNA for the CDR3 is TGTGCCAGCAGTCCCCACCCTAACCGGAATAATGAAAAACTGTTTTTT.

The V call is TRBV12-3 or TRBV12-4, the J call TRBJ1-1; 7 bases fit TRBD1. The CDR3 consists of 14 residues. J was trimmed by 0 bases and V by 6 bases; bases with no gene match: 4. The CDR3 loop is CASRSQGMNTEAFF. The CDR3 DNA follows: TGTGCCAGCAGATCACAGGGGATGAACACTGAAGCTTTCTTT.

This clonotype has a handful of counts. This rearrangement joins TRBV20-1 to TRBJ2-1; 7 bases map to TRBD1. With V trimmed by 6 bases and J by 6 bases, 11 bases remained unmatched. There are 14 residues in the CDR3. CDR1 and CDR2 from the germline V gene are DFQATT and SNEGSKA (reference sequence). The CDR3 nucleotides are TGCAGTGCGATCAGACAGGGCGAGGGCAATGAGCAGTTCTTC. Protein: CSAIRQGEGNEQFF.

This clonotype occurred many times. A much more abundant neighbour one base away suggests this may be a read error. The chain joins TRBV5-6 to TRBJ2-1, with D perhaps given as TRBD1 or TRBD2 (5 bases each). Per germline, CDR1 SGHDT and CDR2 YYEEEE. The CDR3 spans 15 residues. Trimming took 4 bases from V and 5 from J, leaving 16 bases between them. The CDR3 sequence: CASSPGRAGNNEQFF. The CDR3 nucleotides are TGTGCCAGCAGCCCGGGACGAGCCGGGAACAATGAGCAGTTCTTC.